This T cell receptor beta chain was sequenced during a study of blood T cells in healthy people across ages (dated by TCRdb to between 2014 and 2017). Some background on the complete study: In model experiments, roughly one uniquely barcoded TCR beta cDNA molecule per two T cells was captured by template switching. The study measured age-related changes in TCR beta repertoire diversity using deep sequencing normalized with unique cDNA molecular identifiers. The donors were divided into four age groups: young (average approximately 16 years), middle-aged (roughly 42), aged (about 60) and long-lived (around 80). To avoid experimental bias, donors of different ages were spread randomly across the sequencing lanes. For two donors (one aged 18 to 29 and one aged 80 or older), the study analyzed two additional independent replicas of 1 million unique cDNA reads from the same blood draw. Summary of the overall study and its limitations: The long-lived group showed more naive CD4+ T cells, fewer expanded clones and increased TCR diversity than the aged group, suggesting age selection. Donor CMV infection status was unknown, potentially confounding age-related changes in expanded clonotypes. Estimates of total diversity from one million sequenced T cells were regarded as lower bounds and underestimates. Since profiling was done on bulk unsorted PBMCs, naive and antigen-experienced compartments could not be conclusively compared. As age increased, observed TCR beta diversity per million T cells dropped in a roughly linear way, and a significant reduction was already evident by age 40. A strong correlation was found between observed TCR beta diversity and the percentage of naive T cells measured by flow cytometry.

With regard to this clonotype: What antigen it recognizes has not been identified. No qualities accompany the bases; no much larger clone lies one base away.

Spanning cysteine to phenylalanine, the CDR3 consists of 14 amino acids. The kept DNA is CDR3 alone, 42 bases in frame from the first base. The germline V gene encodes CDR1 MDHEN and CDR2 SYDVKM. V was cut back by 3 bases and J by 3 bases, leaving a gap of 11 bases between them. The library came from 5' RACE. TCRdb names Illumina HiSeq 2500 as the instrument used. A second PCR of roughly 6 to 11 cycles was run with a J-beta primer mix and a sample-barcoded 5' primer. Each TCR beta cDNA molecule received a unique molecular identifier from a template-switch 5' adaptor carrying 12 random nucleotides. At least 2.5 million CDR3-containing paired-end reads were obtained from each sample. First-strand cDNA was synthesized from all RNA with the Mint cDNA synthesis kit, primed by a TRBC-specific oligonucleotide. All cDNA was treated with uracil-DNA glycosylase and then went through a first 18-cycle PCR with the universal primers M1SS and BC2_uni_R. The source study handled its data this way. For normalization, 1 million high-quality reads, each with a distinct molecular identifier, were randomly selected from each sample. Reads sharing molecular identifiers were discarded rather than binned into consensus sequences. MiTCR, set to a Q25 quality threshold and the strictest error-elimination algorithm, was used for CDR3 identification, clonotype clustering and error correction. A nonparametric unseen species model with Euler transformation was used to estimate lower-bound total TCR beta diversity. TCRdb reprocessed the public reads (quality trimming at Q25 with fastp, clone calling with MiXCR) and kept in-frame beta chains. Here each entry gathers all rows of one CDR3 protein and keeps the most common genes and DNA. Here the V and J calls rest on TCRdb's processing, not on the authors' analysis. The sample yields approximately 800,000 distinct CDR3 sequences; about 36% were counted once. The ten largest account for 13% of the sample.

Systemically healthy Caucasian individuals from Russia, 39 in total and aged about 6 to 95 years, were included as donors. About 10 milliliters of peripheral blood were collected from each donor into EDTA-treated Vacutainer tubes. Ficoll-Paque density-gradient centrifugation was used to isolate PBMCs, with at least 7 million obtained per sample. Trizol reagent was used to extract total RNA from the PBMCs, yielding at least 5.5 micrograms per sample. The percentages of naive CD45RAhigh/CD27high T cells were determined by flow cytometry on a PBMC aliquot from every donor. The receptor's source is a man aged 18 to 30 in good health. Material: blood. Here the chain combines TRBV28 and TRBJ1-1, with TRBD1 as a weak D call on 6 bases. The DNA reads as follows: TGTGCCAGCAGTTTGACAGGCGAGGACACTGAAGCTTTCTTT. The translation is CASSLTGEDTEAFF. Supplemented by the reference TRBV28 and TRBJ1-1 proteins around the CDR3, the complete variable domain is DVKVTQSSRYLVKRTGEKVFLECVQDMDHENMFWYRQDPGLGLRLIYFSYDVKMKEKGDIPEGYSVSREKKERFSLILESASTNQTSMYLCASSLTGEDTEAFFGQGTRLTVV.